Reported below is one T cell receptor beta chain. This sample is part of a study of blood T cell repertoires in COVID-19. Study as a whole: Acute and convalescent COVID-19 specimens originated in the United States, Italy and Spain.

The authors' processing: Reference gene primer amplification gave estimated nucleated cell counts. TCRdb keeps only in-frame clones here, not all; method: immunoSEQ multiplex PCR. D and trimming come from the DNA, and the V and J calls and clone size come from that table. The table includes 50,000 to 70,000 clones, less than 90% detected once. The sequenced material came from peripheral blood. The sequence derives from a woman in her 70s with active COVID-19.

CDR3 sequence (DNA): TGTGCCAGCAGCCCCAGGCGGCAGGGGTTAACCTACGAGCAGTACTTC. This codes for CASSPRRQGLTYEQYF. J is TRBJ2-7 and V is TRBV11-2, with D possibly being TRBD1 (6 bases). Germline values: CDR1 SGHAT, CDR2 FQNNGV. The V gene lost 5 bases and the J gene lost 2 bases, with 19 bases spanning the gap. There are 16 residues in the CDR3.